These 10 T cell receptor beta chains were all obtained from the same sample, sequenced in a study of cytomegalovirus exposure and HLA in healthy donors. TCRdb's copy holds only in-frame clones and misses some; the assay was immunoSEQ multiplex PCR. The data hold around 70,000 clones, with approximately 95% observed a single time. Sequenced sample: PBMCs. These receptors all come from a man younger than 35 in good health and CMV-seropositive.

V is TRBV5-1 and J is TRBJ2-2, with TRBD2 matching 7 bases. Germline lookup yields CDR1 SGHRS and CDR2 YFSETQ. The CDR3 is 15 residues long. With 2 bases clipped from V and 1 base from J, the junction kept 2 bases outside the gene matches. The CDR3 DNA follows: TGCGCCAGCAGCTTTAGCGGGTTGAACACCGGGGAGCTGTTTTTT. Translating gives CASSFSGLNTGELFF.

The chain carries TRBV27 and TRBJ2-1, with 7 bases matching TRBD2. The trim removed 6 bases at V and 1 base at J, leaving 12 bases unmatched. Germline-derived CDR1 and CDR2 are MNHEY and SMNVEV (reference sequence). The CDR3 extends over 17 amino acids. The CDR3 protein is CASSAPAGRESYNEQFF. The CDR3 DNA reads as TGTGCCAGCAGCGCGCCCGCTGGGCGGGAGTCCTACAATGAGCAGTTCTTC.

The chain joins TRBV28 to TRBJ1-2; 7 bases align to TRBD1. The junction had 6 bases not matched to a gene; V was cut back by 5 bases and J by 3 bases. Germline V gene data show CDR1 as MDHEN and CDR2 as SYDVKM. CDR3 length: 14 residues. The CDR3 sequence is CASSLNQGDYGYTF. CDR3 DNA: TGTGCCAGCAGTCTAAACCAGGGGGACTATGGCTACACCTTC.

CDR3 nucleotide sequence: TGCGCCAGCAGCTTGGCCGAAGGGGGTATAGGGGTAAATGCTGAAGCTTTCTTT. Protein product: CASSLAEGGIGVNAEAFF. The chain links TRBV5-1 to TRBJ1-1, with a tentative D call TRBD1 (6 bases). Germline loops: CDR1 SGHRS, CDR2 YFSETQ. This CDR3 region has 18 residues. Between the trimmed V and J ends, which lost 0 bases and 6 bases, there was a span of 24 bases.

The CDR3 loop reads CASSGTSGSNTGELFF. The CDR3 DNA is TGCGCCAGCAGTGGGACTAGCGGGAGTAACACCGGGGAGCTGTTTTTT. The gene calls are TRBV10-2 and TRBJ2-2, with 13 bases identical to TRBD2. Germline CDR1 reads WSHSY; CDR2 reads SAAADI. The CDR3 spans 16 residues. V shed 4 bases, J shed 2 bases, and the junction held 1 base outside the gene matches.

This clone was recorded once. The genes are TRBV28 and TRBJ2-7, with 11 bases matching TRBD1. The V and J ends lost 3 bases and 12 bases, in that order; junction bases with no gene match: 4. The CDR3 runs to 12 residues. The germline V gene has CDR1 MDHEN and CDR2 SYDVKM. CDR3 sequence reads: CASSFGTGGPYF. Here the CDR3 DNA reads TGTGCCAGCAGTTTTGGGACAGGGGGACCGTACTTC.

The V gene is TRBV7-9, the J gene TRBJ2-7; weak D call: TRBD1 (6 bases). The V gene's germline CDR1 is SEHNR and CDR2 FQNEAQ (reference sequence). CDR3 size: 14 residues. Trimming shortened V by 4 bases and J by 7 bases, and 17 bases separated the two germline ends. CDR3 nucleotide sequence: TGTGCCAGCAGCTCGCAGGGGATTGTTATGGAGCAGTACTTC. Amino acid sequence: CASSSQGIVMEQYF.

This chain uses TRBV6-5 with TRBJ2-7; 10 nucleotides line up with TRBD2. Germline assignment: CDR1 MNHEY and CDR2 SVGAGI. The CDR3 runs to 15 residues. The ends lost 7 bases at V and 4 bases at J; junction bases unmatched: 10. The CDR3 DNA follows: TGTGCCAGCACCTTATCTAGCGGGAGTACTTACGAGCAGTACTTC. Its translation is CASTLSSGSTYEQYF.

This rearrangement joins TRBV7-2 to TRBJ2-2; D unclear. This CDR3 region has 13 residues. Germline V gene lookup returns CDR1 SGHTA and CDR2 FQGNSA. Trimming cost V 5 bases and J 1 base, with 5 bases left between them. The CDR3 bases are TGTGCCAGCAGCCCCCAGAACACCGGGGAGCTGTTTTTT. Amino acid sequence: CASSPQNTGELFF.

This clone has only a few counts. This rearrangement joins TRBV19 to TRBJ2-7; TRBD1 matches at 10 bases. CDR1 and CDR2 (germline): LNHDA, SQIVND (reference sequence). V was clipped by 6 bases and J by 4 bases; unmatched bases: 6. This CDR3 region has 14 residues. CDR3 nucleotide sequence: TGTGCCAGTAGCAAGACAGGGGGCGAGTACGAGCAGTACTTC. Its protein product is CASSKTGGEYEQYF.